These T cell receptor beta chains were read from a single sample in a study of cytomegalovirus exposure and HLA in healthy donors. TCRdb's table, derived via immunoSEQ multiplex PCR, lists solely in-frame clones and lacks some. This sample carries some 150,000 clones, 70% to 85% of them seen once, and the ten largest clones take 2% to 2.5%. The sample was PBMCs. The receptors derive from a middle-aged man in good health and CMV-seronegative. CDR3s include the opening cysteine and the closing phenylalanine or tryptophan. The D gene is left open where the match is weak. Not all rows give a size; the values are once, few, many and, for expanded clones, a class.

d_call,v_call,clone_size,j_call,cdr3_nt,cdr3_aa
TRBD2,TRBV11-3,few,TRBJ2-3,TGTGCCAGCAGCCCCGCGGGAGCGAGCGGCACAGATACGCAGTATTTT,CASSPAGASGTDTQYF
TRBD1,TRBV19,.,TRBJ2-5,TGTGCCAGTAGTCCCGGGACAGGGGGCCGGTTGGTTTACTTC,CASSPGTGGRLVYF
TRBD1,TRBV28,once,TRBJ1-5,TGTGCCAACGGACAGGGTGTCCAGCCCCAGCATTTT,CANGQGVQPQHF
TRBD2,TRBV19,few,TRBJ2-3,TGTGCCAGTAGTATCGGACTAGCGGGTCCCTATTTT,CASSIGLAGPYF
.,TRBV28,.,TRBJ1-2,TGTGCAACATCGATAACAGGGACCTATGGCTACACCTTC,CATSITGTYGYTF
.,TRBV7-9,.,TRBJ1-4,TGTGCCAGCAGCTTAGAGGAGTTCCCTAATGAAAAACTGTTTTTT,CASSLEEFPNEKLFF
.,TRBV18,once,TRBJ2-2,TGTGCCAGCTCACCACTCTTAGTGGGAGCCGGGGAGCTGTTTTTT,CASSPLLVGAGELFF
.,TRBV4-1,.,TRBJ1-5,TGCGCCAGCAGCCAAGCTCCCACAGGCAGGGTATATCAGCCCCAGCATTTT,CASSQAPTGRVYQPQHF
.,TRBV27,few,TRBJ2-1,TGTGCCAGCAACCTTACTCCAGGGGCTGGCTACAATGAGCAGTTCTTC,CASNLTPGAGYNEQFF
TRBD1,TRBV2,.,TRBJ2-7,TGTGCCAGCAGTCCCGGGACAGGGGGCTACGAGCAGTACTTC,CASSPGTGGYEQYF
.,TRBV5-1,once,TRBJ2-1,TGCGCCAGCAGCTTGGGACTAGGGAATGAGCAGTTCTTC,CASSLGLGNEQFF
.,TRBV27,.,TRBJ1-4,TGTGCCAGCGGATGGAGAGGGGGGGGACTGTTTTTT,CASGWRGGGLFF
TRBD1,TRBV27,few,TRBJ2-2,TGTGCCAGCAGTTTGCCAGGGGGCGGGGAGCTGTTTTTT,CASSLPGGGELFF